Presented here are 16 T cell receptor beta chains from one specimen sequenced in a study of blood T cell repertoires in COVID-19. Profiled with immunoSEQ multiplex PCR; TCRdb holds only in-frame clones, not every one. The sample contains just over 300,000 clones, around 92% of which appear only once. Input material: peripheral blood. The receptors come from a woman in her twenties or thirties with COVID-19, enrolled during active disease.

The chain is built from TRBV30 and TRBJ2-5; D perhaps matches TRBD1 (5 bases). This CDR3 contains 11 residues. V gave up 5 bases and J gave up 5 bases, with 9 bases separating them. CDR1 is GTSNPN, CDR2 SVGIG, per germline (reference sequence). CDR3 in DNA: TGTGCCTGGGGGGCGAGGGAGACCCAGTACTTC. Translation: CAWGARETQYF.

This chain uses TRBV2 with TRBJ2-1, with D unresolved. Trimming stripped 6 bases from V and 7 bases from J, with 13 bases between. Looked up from germline, CDR1 is SNHLY and CDR2 is FYNNEI. The CDR3 loop spans 13 amino acids. The CDR3 sequence: CASRVTAPNEQFF. The DNA of the CDR3 is TGTGCCAGCAGGGTGACTGCCCCAAATGAGCAGTTCTTC.

The V gene is TRBV5-6, the J gene TRBJ1-6; 11 nucleotides align to TRBD1. This CDR3 comprises 14 residues. The V gene's germline CDR1 is SGHDT and CDR2 YYEEEE. Trimming removed 5 bases from V and 9 bases from J; junction bases left unmatched: 4. DNA for the CDR3: TGTGCCAGCAGGGAAGGGACAGGGGGTTCACCCCTCCACTTT. Its translation: CASREGTGGSPLHF.

V and J are TRBV7-2 and TRBJ1-2; D remains ambiguous. Germline V lookup: CDR1 SGHTA, CDR2 FQGNSA. This CDR3 comprises 12 residues. Trimming cost V 1 base and J 7 bases, with 7 bases left between them. CDR3 residues: CASSLGPSGYTF. Here the CDR3 DNA reads TGTGCCAGCAGCTTAGGGCCTTCTGGCTACACCTTC.

The chain recombines TRBV2 with TRBJ2-5, with a weak D call TRBD2 (5 bases). Per germline, CDR1 SNHLY and CDR2 FYNNEI. V dropped 6 bases and J dropped 1 base, with 9 bases sitting between them. The CDR3 length is 13 residues. CDR3 DNA: TGTGCCAGCAGCCGGGAACTCCAAGAGACCCAGTACTTC. Amino acids: CASSRELQETQYF.

The chain combines TRBV6-1 with TRBJ2-3; TRBD2 aligns across 8 bases. Germline CDR1 reads MNHNS; CDR2 reads SASEGT. There are 15 residues in the CDR3. After removal of 1 base from V and 6 bases from J, the junction contained 6 bases not matched to a gene. The CDR3, as DNA: TGTGCCAGCAGTGAAGGAAGCGGGGGATGGGATACGCAGTATTTT. Amino acids: CASSEGSGGWDTQYF.

The chain carries TRBV7-2 and TRBJ2-3, with 9 bases that match TRBD2. The J segment lost 2 bases and the V segment lost 5 bases, leaving 5 bases of the junction unmatched. The length of the CDR3 is 15 residues. Per the germline V gene, CDR1 is SGHTA and CDR2 is FQGNSA. DNA of the CDR3: TGTGCCAGCAGCCTTGCGGGGGGGCACACAGATACGCAGTATTTT. This encodes CASSLAGGHTDTQYF. Drawing the rest from reference TRBV7-2 and TRBJ2-3, the complete variable domain is GAGVSQSPSNKVTEKGKDVELRCDPISGHTALYWYRQSLGQGLEFLIYFQGNSAPDKSGLPSDRFSAERTGGSVSTLTIQRTQQEDSAVYLCASSLAGGHTDTQYFGPGTRLTVL.

The chain links TRBV6-5 to TRBJ2-1; 8 bases agree with TRBD1. Germline V lookup: CDR1 MNHEY, CDR2 SVGAGI. J lost 6 bases, V lost 6 bases, and 4 bases had no gene match. CDR3 length: 13 amino acids. Here the CDR3 reads CASRWQGANEQFF. Here the CDR3 DNA reads TGTGCCAGCAGGTGGCAGGGGGCCAATGAGCAGTTCTTC.

V and J are TRBV12-3 or TRBV12-4 and TRBJ1-6; the D gene is possibly TRBD1 (5 bases). The V end was cut by 5 bases, the J end by 8 bases, with 10 bases between. This CDR3 has 13 amino acids. The CDR3 region is CASSPGGDSPLHF. The CDR3 DNA follows: TGTGCCAGCAGTCCGGGGGGGGATTCACCCCTCCACTTT.

This chain links TRBV7-8 with TRBJ1-1, with D possibly TRBD1 on 5 matching bases. The CDR3 runs to 16 residues. The germline V gene has CDR1 SGHVS and CDR2 FQNEAQ. The ends were cut back, 5 bases at V and 10 bases at J, with 26 bases in the middle. Here the CDR3 DNA reads TGTGCCAGCAGCGCAAATCGGGGGTTGGGAAAAGGTGGAGCTTTCTTT. As protein: CASSANRGLGKGGAFF.

V is TRBV18 and J is TRBJ2-5, with D uncertain. Per germline, CDR1 KGHSH and CDR2 LQKENI. The V and J ends lost 0 bases and 5 bases respectively, with 10 bases between them. The CDR3 is made up of 14 amino acids. CDR3 nucleotides: TGTGCCAGCTCACCACCTAGTTACCCGGAGACCCAGTACTTC. It yields the protein CASSPPSYPETQYF.

As DNA, the CDR3 is TGTGCCAGCAGCCAACAGGGAGAATCCTACAATGAGCAGTTCTTC. This translates into CASSQQGESYNEQFF. The genes are TRBV7-9 and TRBJ2-1; TRBD1 might be the D (6 bases). This CDR3 region has 15 residues. Trimming removed 5 bases from V and 1 base from J, with 12 bases in between. The V gene's germline CDR1 is SEHNR and CDR2 FQNEAQ (reference sequence).

This chain connects TRBV2 to TRBJ2-1, with 8 nucleotides matching TRBD2. This CDR3 region has 13 residues. Trimming cost V 7 bases and J 2 bases; bases outside gene matches: 1. CDR1 and CDR2 (germline): SNHLY, FYNNEI. The CDR3 loop reads CASIGGAYNEQFF. Written as DNA, the CDR3 is TGTGCCAGCATCGGGGGGGCCTACAATGAGCAGTTCTTC. The whole variable domain, filled in from reference TRBV2 and TRBJ2-1, reads EPEVTQTPSHQVTQMGQEVILRCVPISNHLYFYWYRQILGQKVEFLVSFYNNEISEKSEIFDDQFSVERPDGSNFTLKIRSTKLEDSAMYFCASIGGAYNEQFFGPGTRLTVL.

The V call is TRBV14, the J call TRBJ1-1; 9 bases match TRBD1. Germline trimming cut 7 bases from V and 4 bases from J; bases unmatched to any gene: 4. This CDR3 region has 13 residues. Looked up from germline, CDR1 is SGHDN and CDR2 is FVKESK. This chain's CDR3 is CASTGQGSTEAFF. The DNA of the CDR3 is TGTGCCAGCACCGGACAGGGGAGCACTGAAGCTTTCTTT.

The V call is TRBV6-1, the J call TRBJ1-1; 8 bases align to TRBD1. The CDR3 spans 16 residues. V gave up 1 base and J gave up 4 bases; unmatched junction bases: 8. Germline values: CDR1 MNHNS, CDR2 SASEGT. DNA of the CDR3: TGTGCCAGCAGTGAAGATGCAGGGGGCCCTATCACTGAAGCTTTCTTT. Protein product: CASSEDAGGPITEAFF.

CDR3: CASSAQGAIGNTIYF. CDR3 DNA sequence: TGTGCCAGCAGCGCACAGGGGGCAATTGGAAACACCATATATTTT. The chain links TRBV7-9 to TRBJ1-3; 9 bases align to TRBD1. This CDR3 is 15 amino acids long. The ends lost 5 bases at V and 3 bases at J; junction bases unmatched: 5. The germline gives CDR1 SEHNR, CDR2 FQNEAQ (reference sequence).